This TCR beta chain was recorded in a study of cytotoxic CD8 clonotypes in ibrutinib-treated CLL. On the study more broadly: Around 10 relapsed/refractory, some 15 treatment-naive; roughly 18 IGHV unmutated.

CDR1 and CDR2 from the germline V gene are SGHRS and YFSETQ. This CDR3 contains 15 residues. Trimming took 4 bases from V and 0 from J, leaving 13 bases between them. Study conclusions and caveats: Clonality went up at the time of ibrutinib response, stayed stable in sustained remission, and later dropped back toward its baseline level at progression. Public clonotypes proved infrequent, and on treatment they shrank or remained steady.

Details on this clone: Its antigen remains unidentified.

The source of around 2 micrograms of genomic DNA for TCR beta libraries was cryopreserved PBMCs. The repertoire was sequenced with immunoSEQ multiplex PCR; TCRdb's copy has only in-frame clones and lacks some. The table includes around 200,000 clones, around 70% detected once. The clonotype comes from a human donor with chronic lymphocytic leukemia. This rearrangement joins TRBV5-1 to TRBJ1-2; a possible D gene is TRBD1 (5 bases). Sample: PBMCs, taken after 12 months of ibrutinib treatment. The CDR3 sequence: CASSRGDDPNYGYTF. CDR3 nucleotide sequence: TGCGCCAGCAGCCGGGGGGACGACCCTAACTATGGCTACACCTTC.